This T cell receptor (beta chain) came from a study of T cell repertoires and HLA-DP antigens. Points from the study as a whole: Responder cells were total CD4+ cells with a HeLa antigen-presenting system.

This CDR3 has 16 residues. V lost 5 bases, J lost 0 bases, and 7 bases stayed unmatched. Per the germline V gene, CDR1 is SGHAT and CDR2 is FQDESV (reference sequence). Average purity of the negatively selected CD4+ T cells was 97.7%. Some clones are missing from TCRdb's copy, which holds only in-frame ones; the method was immunoSEQ multiplex PCR. The sample has approximately 100,000 clones, around nine tenths seen once. For this clone: Its cognate antigen is unknown.

The receptor comes from a man between 45 and 60 years old in good health and CMV-seronegative. Sequenced input: CD4+ T cells from PBMCs. This chain connects TRBV11-1 to TRBJ1-1, with 9 bases matching TRBD1. The CDR3 nucleotides are TGTGCCAGCAGCCCCGGGACAGGGATGATGAACACTGAAGCTTTCTTT. Its translation: CASSPGTGMMNTEAFF.